The TCR beta chain described here comes from a study of blood T cell repertoires in COVID-19. The wider study: The samples span acute and convalescent COVID-19 from the United States, Italy and Spain. From T cells, B-cell-depleted T cells, or PBMCs came the material, which was cDNA or gDNA.

As originally analysed: Cell counts per sample came from amplifying reference gene primers. Profiling relied on immunoSEQ multiplex PCR, and the TCRdb table lists in-frame clones only, not all of them. Clone size and V and J calls were adopted from that table, with D and trimming inferred from the DNA. This table has some 110,000 clones, around 81% appearing once. The CDR3 length is 14 residues. Germline CDR1 is MNHEY and CDR2 is SVGAGI. The ends lost 2 bases at V and 4 bases at J; junction bases unmatched: 3. The source material was peripheral blood. The rearrangement uses TRBV6-5 and TRBJ1-1; 8 bases agree with TRBD1. The TCR originated in a woman in her 70s with acute or convalescent COVID-19. CDR3 amino acids: CASSYPRGPTEAFF. The CDR3 nucleotides are TGTGCCAGCAGTTACCCCAGGGGGCCCACTGAAGCTTTCTTT.